This T cell receptor beta chain was found in a study of T cell changes during pregnancy in multiple sclerosis. The junction had 11 bases not matched to a gene; V was cut back by 9 bases and J by 3 bases. The length of the CDR3 is 14 residues. Per the germline V gene, CDR1 is LNHDA and CDR2 is SQIVND (reference sequence). Libraries were prepared by immunoSEQ multiplex PCR; TCRdb keeps only in-frame clonotypes and omits some of them. In the table there are about 73,000 clones, 85% to 90% of which are singletons. Sequenced material: peripheral blood, taken after pregnancy. The chain is built from TRBV19 and TRBJ2-7; 7 bases agree with TRBD2. The origin of this receptor is a female donor in good health, enrolled as a control in a pregnancy study. The CDR3 region has the DNA TGTGCCAGCCGCCCTCAGGCTAGCGGCTACGAGCAGTACTTC. Its translation is CASRPQASGYEQYF.